This T cell receptor beta chain is from a study of OX40 agonist ivuxolimab in advanced cancers. Study-level information: The dose of intravenous ivuxolimab that patients received every 2 weeks ranged from 0.01 to 10 mg/kg. Eligibility admitted prior anti-PD-1, anti-PD-L1 or anti-CTLA-4 therapy; around 38% had some. Study outcomes and limitations: Patients who responded partially at 0.1-3.0 mg/kg showed clonal expansion ranking among the lowest.

Only in-frame clones appear in the TCRdb table, and some are missing; sequencing was by immunoSEQ multiplex PCR. The data hold just under 60,000 clones, with 91% observed a single time. V shed 3 bases and J shed 9 bases, with 18 bases lying between them. CDR1 and CDR2 from the germline V gene are MGHRA and YSYEKL. CDR3 length equals 14 residues. As regards this clone: Antigen specificity is unknown.

This TCR was recovered from an adult with an advanced solid tumor such as melanoma, head and neck, liver or kidney cancer. This chain links TRBV4-1 with TRBJ2-7; weak D call: TRBD2 (5 bases). The specimen was CD4+ or CD8+ T cells sorted from blood, collected in a trial of the OX40 agonist ivuxolimab. CDR3 amino acids: CASSQDLAPERQYF. CDR3 nucleotide sequence: TGCGCCAGCAGCCAGGACCTAGCCCCCGAACGGCAGTACTTC.